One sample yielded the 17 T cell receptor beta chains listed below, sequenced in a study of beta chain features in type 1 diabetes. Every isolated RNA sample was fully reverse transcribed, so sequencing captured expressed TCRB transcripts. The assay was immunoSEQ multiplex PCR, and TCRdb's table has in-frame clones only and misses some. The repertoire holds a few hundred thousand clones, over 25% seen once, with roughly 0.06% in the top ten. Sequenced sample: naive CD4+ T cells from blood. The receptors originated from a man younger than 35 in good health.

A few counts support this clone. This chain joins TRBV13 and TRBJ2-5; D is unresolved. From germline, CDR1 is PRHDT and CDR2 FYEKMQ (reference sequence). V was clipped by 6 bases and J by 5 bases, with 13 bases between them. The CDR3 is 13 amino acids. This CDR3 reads CASSFRPEETQYF. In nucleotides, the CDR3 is TGTGCCAGCAGTTTTCGGCCGGAGGAGACCCAGTACTTC. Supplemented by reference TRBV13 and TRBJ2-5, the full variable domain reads AAGVIQSPRHLIKEKRETATLKCYPIPRHDTVYWYQQGPGQDPQFLISFYEKMQSDKGSIPDRFSAQQFSDYHSELNMSSLELGDSALYFCASSFRPEETQYFGPGTRLLVL.

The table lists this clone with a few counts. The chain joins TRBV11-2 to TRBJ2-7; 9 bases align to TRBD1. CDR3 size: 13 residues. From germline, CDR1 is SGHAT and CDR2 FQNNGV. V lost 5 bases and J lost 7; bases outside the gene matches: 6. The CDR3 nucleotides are TGTGCCAGCAGCCGGACAGGGGACGGTGAGCAGTACTTC. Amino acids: CASSRTGDGEQYF.

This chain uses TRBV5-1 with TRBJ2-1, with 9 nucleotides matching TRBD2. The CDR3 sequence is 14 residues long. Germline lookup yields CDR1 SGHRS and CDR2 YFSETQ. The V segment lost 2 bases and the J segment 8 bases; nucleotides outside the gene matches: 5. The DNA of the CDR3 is TGCGCCAGCAGCTTCCTAGCGGGAAGGGATGAGCAGTTCTTC. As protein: CASSFLAGRDEQFF.

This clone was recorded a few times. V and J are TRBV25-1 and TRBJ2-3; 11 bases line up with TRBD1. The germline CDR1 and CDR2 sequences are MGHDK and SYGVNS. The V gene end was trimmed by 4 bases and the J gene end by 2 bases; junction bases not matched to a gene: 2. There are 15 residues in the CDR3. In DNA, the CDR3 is TGTGCCAGCAGTGGGGACAGGGGGGACACAGATACGCAGTATTTT. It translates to CASSGDRGDTDTQYF.

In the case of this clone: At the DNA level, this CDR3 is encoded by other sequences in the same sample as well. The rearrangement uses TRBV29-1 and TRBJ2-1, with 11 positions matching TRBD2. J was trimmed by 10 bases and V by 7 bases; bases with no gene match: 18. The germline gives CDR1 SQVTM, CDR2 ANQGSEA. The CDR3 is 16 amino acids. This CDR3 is CSAPRTSGLGISEQFF. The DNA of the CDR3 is TGCAGCGCCCCTAGGACTAGCGGGCTTGGGATTTCCGAGCAGTTCTTC.

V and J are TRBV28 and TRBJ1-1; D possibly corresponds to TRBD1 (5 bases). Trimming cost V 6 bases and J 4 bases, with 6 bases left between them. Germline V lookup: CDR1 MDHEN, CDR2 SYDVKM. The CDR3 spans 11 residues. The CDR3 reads CASSGTTEAFF. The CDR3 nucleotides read TGTGCCAGCAGCGGGACCACTGAAGCTTTCTTT. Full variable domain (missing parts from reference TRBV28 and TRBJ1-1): DVKVTQSSRYLVKRTGEKVFLECVQDMDHENMFWYRQDPGLGLRLIYFSYDVKMKEKGDIPEGYSVSREKKERFSLILESASTNQTSMYLCASSGTTEAFFGQGTRLTVV.

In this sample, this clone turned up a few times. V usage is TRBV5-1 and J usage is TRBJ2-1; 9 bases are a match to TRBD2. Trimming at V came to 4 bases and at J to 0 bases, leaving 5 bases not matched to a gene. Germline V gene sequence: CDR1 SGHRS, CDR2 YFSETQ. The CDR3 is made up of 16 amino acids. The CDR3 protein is CASSPEAGGSYNEQFF. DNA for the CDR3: TGCGCCAGCAGCCCGGAAGCGGGAGGCTCCTACAATGAGCAGTTCTTC.

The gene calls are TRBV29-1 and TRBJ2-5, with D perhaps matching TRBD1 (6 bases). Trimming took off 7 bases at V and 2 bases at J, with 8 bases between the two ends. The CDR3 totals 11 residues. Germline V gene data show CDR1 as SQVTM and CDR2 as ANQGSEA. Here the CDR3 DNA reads TGCAGCGGGACAGTACAAGAGACCCAGTACTTC. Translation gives CSGTVQETQYF. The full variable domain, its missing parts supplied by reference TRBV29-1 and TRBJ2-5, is SAVISQKPSRDICQRGTSLTIQCQVDSQVTMMFWYRQQPGQSLTLIATANQGSEATYESGFVIDKFPISRPNLTFSTLTVSNMSPEDSSIYLCSGTVQETQYFGPGTRLLVL.

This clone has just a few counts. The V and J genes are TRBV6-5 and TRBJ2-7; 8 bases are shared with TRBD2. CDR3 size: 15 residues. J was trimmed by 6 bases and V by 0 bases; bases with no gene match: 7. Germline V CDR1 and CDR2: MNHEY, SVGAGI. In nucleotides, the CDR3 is TGTGCCAGCAGTTACTCTTCGGGAGGGCCTGGCGAGCAGTACTTC. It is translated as CASSYSSGGPGEQYF.

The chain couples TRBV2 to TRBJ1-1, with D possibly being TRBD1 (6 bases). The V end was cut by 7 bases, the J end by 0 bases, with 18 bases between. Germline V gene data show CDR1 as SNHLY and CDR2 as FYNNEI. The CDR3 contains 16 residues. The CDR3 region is CASTEGAGTLNTEAFF. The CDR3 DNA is TGTGCCAGCACAGAAGGTGCAGGGACACTGAACACTGAAGCTTTCTTT.

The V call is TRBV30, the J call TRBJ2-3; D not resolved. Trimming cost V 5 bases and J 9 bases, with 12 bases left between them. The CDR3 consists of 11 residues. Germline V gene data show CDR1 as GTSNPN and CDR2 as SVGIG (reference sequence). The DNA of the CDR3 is TGTGCCTGGGCCCAGGAGATGACGCAGTATTTT. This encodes CAWAQEMTQYF.

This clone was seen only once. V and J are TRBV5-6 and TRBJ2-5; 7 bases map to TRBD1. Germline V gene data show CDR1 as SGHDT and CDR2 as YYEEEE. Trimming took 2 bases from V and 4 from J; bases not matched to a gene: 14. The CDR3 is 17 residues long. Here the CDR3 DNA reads TGTGCCAGCAGCTTTGGACCTCCGACAGGGTTTGGAGAGACCCAGTACTTC. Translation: CASSFGPPTGFGETQYF.

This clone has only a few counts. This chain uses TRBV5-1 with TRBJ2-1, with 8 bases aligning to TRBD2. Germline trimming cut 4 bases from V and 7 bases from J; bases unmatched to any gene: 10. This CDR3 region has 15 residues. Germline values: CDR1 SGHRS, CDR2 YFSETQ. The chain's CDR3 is CASSPKAGARNEQFF. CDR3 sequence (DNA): TGCGCCAGCAGCCCCAAAGCGGGAGCGAGAAATGAGCAGTTCTTC. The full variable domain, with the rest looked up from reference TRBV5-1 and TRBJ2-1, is KAGVTQTPRYLIKTRGQQVTLSCSPISGHRSVSWYQQTPGQGLQFLFEYFSETQRNKGNFPGRFSGRQFSNSRSEMNVSTLELGDSALYLCASSPKAGARNEQFFGPGTRLTVL.

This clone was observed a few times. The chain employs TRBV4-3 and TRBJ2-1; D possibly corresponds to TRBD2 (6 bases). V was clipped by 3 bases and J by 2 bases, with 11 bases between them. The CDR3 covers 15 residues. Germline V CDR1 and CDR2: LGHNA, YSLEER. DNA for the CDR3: TGCGCCAGCAGCCACCTTACGGGAGCCTACAATGAGCAGTTCTTC. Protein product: CASSHLTGAYNEQFF.

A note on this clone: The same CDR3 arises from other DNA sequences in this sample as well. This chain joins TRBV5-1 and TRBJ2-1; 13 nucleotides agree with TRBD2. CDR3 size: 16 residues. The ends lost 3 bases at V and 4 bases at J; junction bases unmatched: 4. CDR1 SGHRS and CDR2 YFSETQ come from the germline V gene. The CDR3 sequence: CASSWGLAGSYNEQFF. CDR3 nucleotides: TGCGCCAGCAGCTGGGGACTAGCGGGGAGTTACAATGAGCAGTTCTTC.

In nucleotides, the CDR3 is TGTGCCACCGGGACAGCCGACACCGGGGAGCTGTTTTTT. Protein product: CATGTADTGELFF. The genes are TRBV10-3 and TRBJ2-2; 7 bases fit TRBD1. Germline V gene data show CDR1 as ENHRY and CDR2 as SYGVKD. V lost 10 bases to trimming and J lost 3 bases; unmatched junction nucleotides: 5. The CDR3 is 13 residues long.

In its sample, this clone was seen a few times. The CDR3 sequence is CASSLPLAGYNEQFF. The CDR3 DNA sequence: TGCGCCAGCAGCTTGCCACTAGCGGGTTACAATGAGCAGTTCTTC. The rearrangement joins TRBV5-1 to TRBJ2-1; 9 positions match TRBD2. The length of the CDR3 is 15 residues. J gave up 4 bases and V 1 base, and 3 bases lay outside the gene matches. Per the germline V gene, CDR1 is SGHRS and CDR2 is YFSETQ.